Each of the 2 T cell receptor beta chains below was sequenced from the same sample in a study of T cells in Graves' hyperthyroidism and ophthalmopathy (dated by TCRdb to the late 2010s). The library was built by means of multiplex PCR. Data came from an Illumina HiSeq 2000. Amplification of TCR beta CDR3 regions was carried out from RNA transcripts. A first-round RT-PCR of the TCR CDR3 used the HTBI primer set with the Qiagen OneStep RT-PCR kit. In-frame beta chains were kept once TCRdb had trimmed the public reads at Q25 with fastp and called clones with MiXCR. Each record represents a unique CDR3 protein, reported with the most common genes and DNA among its rows. Across this sample there are hundreds of thousands of distinct CDR3 sequences, with approximately 15% seen only once. Of the sample, under 30% is held by the ten largest clones. Material: blood. Receptors originate from a woman in her twenties or thirties with Graves' hyperthyroidism.

This clonotype was found many times. V is TRBV10-3 and J is TRBJ2-7; the match to TRBD1 covers 8 bases. The CDR3 has 14 amino acids. Germline V gene lookup returns CDR1 ENHRY and CDR2 SYGVKD. V lost 2 bases to trimming and J lost 2 bases; unmatched junction nucleotides: 2. This chain's CDR3 is CAISERQGTYEQYF. In nucleotides, the CDR3 is TGTGCCATCAGTGAGAGACAGGGGACCTACGAGCAGTACTTC.

This clonotype was detected a few times. The J gene is TRBJ2-7, the V gene TRBV5-6; 10 positions match TRBD2. This CDR3 is 14 amino acids long. The V gene end was trimmed by 4 bases and the J gene end by 4 bases; junction bases not matched to a gene: 5. Germline CDR1 is SGHDT and CDR2 is YYEEEE. The CDR3 DNA reads as TGTGCCAGCAGCCCTAGCGGGAGTGGATACGAGCAGTACTTC. This translates into CASSPSGSGYEQYF.